These T cell receptor beta chains were read from a single sample in a study of blood T cells in healthy people across ages. MiXCR, run by TCRdb on the 5' RACE reads, gives a single entry per CDR3 protein. The sample has some 900,000 distinct CDR3 sequences, 29% seen once; the top ten hold 15% to 20%. The sequencing input was blood. Every receptor here comes from an elderly woman in good health. Each CDR3 is given with its conserved first and last residue. D genes are given only for firm matches. Expanded clones get a size class; other rows say once, few or many, or leave the size out.

NA	TRBJ2-6	NA	TRBV18	CASSSQSGANILTF	TGTGCCAGCTCATCCCAATCTGGGGCCAACATCCTGACTTTC
many	TRBJ2-1	TRBD2	TRBV6-5	CASSYSGTSIAGGGGNEQFF	TGTGCCAGCAGTTACTCGGGAACATCGATTGCGGGGGGTGGGGGCAATGAGCAGTTCTTC
many	TRBJ2-3	TRBD2	TRBV11-2	CASSLTPPGSGGAADTQYF	TGTGCCAGCAGCTTAACCCCCCCTGGGAGCGGGGGGGCGGCAGATACGCAGTATTTT
many	TRBJ1-2	NA	TRBV6-5	CASSPRTTYGYTF	TGTGCCAGCAGCCCGCGGACGACCTATGGCTACACCTTC
few	TRBJ2-1	NA	TRBV4-3	CASSQDCGTLKFF	TGCGCCAGCAGCCAAGATTGTGGGACGCTCAAGTTCTTC
few	TRBJ1-1	NA	TRBV7-9	CASSPRSYTEAFF	TGTGCCAGCAGCCCGCGAAGTTATACTGAAGCTTTCTTT
once	TRBJ2-1	NA	TRBV6-6	CASIPGGAASDEQFF	TGTGCCAGCATCCCGGGCGGGGCGGCTTCAGATGAGCAGTTCTTC
few	TRBJ2-3	TRBD2	TRBV6-4	CASSDTSGGADTQYF	TGTGCCAGCAGTGACACTAGCGGGGGGGCAGATACGCAGTATTTT
few	TRBJ1-5	NA	TRBV20-1	CSAAIGRHSNQPQHF	TGCAGTGCTGCGATCGGACGGCACTCCAATCAGCCCCAGCATTTT
many	TRBJ2-7	TRBD2	TRBV4-3	CASSQDARGDYSYEQYF	TGCGCCAGCAGCCAAGATGCTAGAGGGGACTACTCCTACGAGCAGTACTTC
NA	TRBJ2-1	TRBD1	TRBV7-2	CASSLTTGLDEQFF	TGTGCCAGCAGCTTAACGACAGGGCTCGATGAGCAGTTCTTC
many	TRBJ2-6	NA	TRBV5-1	CASSLEPLGQGTINVLTF	TGCGCCAGCAGCTTGGAACCACTGGGGCAGGGGACTATAAACGTCCTGACTTTC
NA	TRBJ2-1	NA	TRBV2	CASSEDVMPQETQFF	TGTGCCAGCAGTGAGGACGTGATGCCCCAAGAGACCCAGTTCTTC
NA	TRBJ2-3	NA	TRBV20-1	CSASKTADTQYF	TGCAGTGCTAGCAAAACAGCAGATACGCAGTATTTT
NA	TRBJ2-7	NA	TRBV5-1	CASSFGMDRNYEQYF	TGCGCCAGCAGCTTTGGGATGGACAGAAACTACGAGCAGTACTTC
many	TRBJ1-4	NA	TRBV7-2	CASSFSINEKLFF	TGTGCCAGCAGCTTTAGTATTAATGAAAAACTGTTTTTT
many	TRBJ1-5	NA	TRBV2	CASSEQGGNQPQHF	TGTGCCAGCAGTGAGCAGGGTGGCAATCAGCCCCAGCATTTT
many	TRBJ1-2	NA	TRBV14	CASTPRQKNYGYTF	TGTGCCAGCACCCCAAGACAGAAGAACTATGGCTACACCTTC
many	TRBJ2-3	NA	TRBV6-5	CASSVTDTDTQYF	TGTGCCAGCAGTGTCACAGACACAGATACGCAGTATTTT
NA	TRBJ1-1	NA	TRBV7-8	CASSLGSVLNTEAFF	TGTGCCAGCAGCTTAGGTTCAGTACTGAACACTGAAGCTTTCTTT
many	TRBJ2-7	TRBD1	TRBV20-1	CSARKGQKSYEQYF	TGCAGTGCTAGGAAGGGACAGAAGTCCTACGAGCAGTACTTC
many	TRBJ1-2	TRBD1	TRBV12-3/TRBV12-4	CASTLGGRGTGSYGYTF	TGTGCCAGCACCTTAGGGGGAAGAGGGACAGGGAGTTATGGCTACACCTTC
NA	TRBJ2-6	NA	TRBV6-5	CASSYQASGANVLTF	TGTGCCAGCAGTTACCAGGCCTCTGGGGCCAACGTCCTGACTTTC
many	TRBJ2-7	NA	TRBV2	CASRSWGTSVPEQYF	TGTGCCAGCAGGTCATGGGGGACCTCGGTTCCTGAGCAGTACTTC
NA	TRBJ2-1	TRBD2	TRBV7-2	CASSLEVRTSKNERYF	TGTGCCAGCAGCTTAGAAGTAAGGACTAGCAAAAATGAGCGGTACTTC
NA	TRBJ2-7	TRBD1	TRBV12-3/TRBV12-4	CASTTGTERYEQYF	TGTGCCAGCACCACCGGGACAGAAAGATACGAGCAGTACTTC
many	TRBJ2-6	NA	TRBV7-9	CASQGPGANVLTF	TGTGCCAGCCAGGGCCCTGGGGCCAACGTCCTGACTTTC
many	TRBJ2-3	NA	TRBV4-3	CASSPDRGDTQYF	TGCGCCAGCAGCCCCGATCGCGGGGATACGCAGTATTTT
NA	TRBJ1-5	NA	TRBV9	CASSPGGEWDRRGNQPQHF	TGTGCCAGCAGCCCAGGAGGGGAATGGGACCGGCGGGGTAATCAGCCCCAGCATTTT
many	TRBJ2-1	NA	TRBV7-6	CASSFPTGAYNEQFF	TGTGCCAGCAGCTTTCCGACAGGAGCTTACAATGAGCAGTTCTTC
many	TRBJ2-1	TRBD2	TRBV6-2/TRBV6-3	CASSPSGGTTDEQFF	TGTGCCAGCAGTCCCAGCGGGGGGACCACCGATGAGCAGTTCTTC
few	TRBJ1-1	NA	TRBV27	CASRETRGGTEAFF	TGTGCCAGCAGGGAGACAAGGGGCGGAACTGAAGCTTTCTTT
many	TRBJ1-1	NA	TRBV4-3	CASSQAHLNTEAFF	TGCGCCAGCAGCCAAGCACACCTGAACACTGAAGCTTTCTTT
few	TRBJ1-2	NA	TRBV9	CASSVGAQSDGYTF	TGTGCCAGCAGCGTAGGGGCCCAGTCGGATGGCTACACCTTC
NA	TRBJ1-5	NA	TRBV20-1	CSVGGMGGQPQHF	TGCAGTGTTGGAGGTATGGGTGGTCAGCCCCAGCATTTT
NA	TRBJ1-5	NA	TRBV5-1	CASSLVAGQPQHF	TGCGCCAGCAGCTTGGTGGCAGGTCAGCCCCAGCATTTT
NA	TRBJ2-3	TRBD2	TRBV19	CASSEAGGSNTQYF	TGTGCCAGTAGTGAGGCGGGGGGGTCGAATACGCAGTATTTT
NA	TRBJ2-1	NA	TRBV5-5	CAISVWGGNEQFF	TGTGCCATCAGTGTTTGGGGCGGGAATGAGCAGTTCTTC
many	TRBJ2-3	NA	TRBV21-1	CASSKDRAERTDTQYF	TGTGCCAGCAGCAAAGATAGGGCAGAACGCACAGATACGCAGTATTTT
many	TRBJ1-2	NA	TRBV5-5	CASSLVRDGIYGYTF	TGTGCCAGCAGCTTGGTCCGGGACGGCATCTATGGCTACACCTTC
many	TRBJ2-1	TRBD1	TRBV2	CASRSGQGAHEQFF	TGTGCCAGCAGATCGGGACAGGGGGCCCATGAGCAGTTCTTC
NA	TRBJ2-1	NA	TRBV20-1	CSARELGPRQFF	TGCAGTGCTAGAGAACTTGGACCGCGGCAGTTCTTC
NA	TRBJ1-1	TRBD1	TRBV6-5	CASSTRQGAGTEAFF	TGTGCCAGCAGTACCCGACAGGGGGCAGGGACTGAAGCTTTCTTT
NA	TRBJ2-7	TRBD2	TRBV12-3/TRBV12-4	CASQTRLARGSYEQYF	TGTGCCAGTCAGACGAGACTAGCTAGGGGCTCCTACGAGCAGTACTTC
NA	TRBJ2-4	NA	TRBV29-1	CSVEASSVQYF	TGCAGCGTTGAAGCGTCGTCTGTTCAGTACTTC
many	TRBJ1-2	NA	TRBV5-1	CASSVHRAGGYTF	TGCGCCAGCAGCGTCCACAGGGCTGGAGGCTACACCTTC
many	TRBJ1-2	TRBD1	TRBV6-5	CASTKQGANGYTF	TGTGCCAGCACAAAACAGGGGGCCAATGGCTACACCTTC
many	TRBJ1-6	TRBD1	TRBV30	CAWSAGQGDNSPLHF	TGTGCCTGGAGCGCCGGACAGGGGGATAATTCACCCCTCCACTTT
NA	TRBJ2-1	TRBD2	TRBV7-9	CANSLGVPSGNEQFF	TGTGCCAACAGCTTGGGAGTTCCTAGCGGCAATGAACAGTTCTTC
many	TRBJ1-6	NA	TRBV7-2	CASSLVGDYNSPLHF	TGTGCCAGCAGCTTAGTGGGAGATTATAATTCACCCCTCCACTTT
NA	TRBJ1-4	NA	TRBV15	CATSRDMSADNEKLFF	TGTGCCACCAGCAGAGATATGTCTGCCGATAATGAAAAACTGTTTTTT
many	TRBJ2-7	TRBD1	TRBV18	CASSPMGQGAYEQYF	TGTGCCAGCTCACCGATGGGACAGGGGGCCTACGAGCAGTACTTC
few	TRBJ2-2	NA	TRBV6-5	CASSRHNELFF	TGTGCCAGCAGCAGACATAACGAGCTGTTTTTT
many	TRBJ2-1	NA	TRBV5-1	CASSLSSGYNEQFF	TGCGCCAGCAGCTTGAGTAGTGGGTACAATGAGCAGTTCTTC